This entry concerns a single T cell receptor beta chain. Its antigen remains unknown. These data are taken from a study of cytotoxic CD8 clonotypes in ibrutinib-treated CLL. Study information: Approximately 25 partial and 2 complete responses; at median about 63 months, approximately 15 remitted, approximately 12 progressed. The study, taken as a whole, reports: A rise in clonality was seen at ibrutinib response, and a fall back toward baseline was seen at progression.

There are 16 residues in the CDR3. CDR1 KGHSH and CDR2 LQKENI come from the germline V gene. The germline V and J ends were trimmed by 2 bases and 0 bases, with 11 bases remaining between them. Depth targeted 1 in 200,000 to 1 in 1 million T cells, averaging around 9.5x coverage per clonotype. Some clones are missing from TCRdb's copy, which holds only in-frame ones; the method was immunoSEQ multiplex PCR. Of under 300,000 clones in the sample, 65% to 85% were seen once. The origin of this receptor is a human donor with chronic lymphocytic leukemia. Sequenced here: PBMCs, sampled at disease progression, from a patient treated with ibrutinib. The chain combines TRBV18 with TRBJ1-5, with D hard to call. CDR3 protein: CASSPRPANSNQPQHF. The CDR3 region has the DNA TGTGCCAGCTCACCAAGGCCAGCAAATAGCAATCAGCCCCAGCATTTT. Using reference TRBV18 and TRBJ1-5 for the parts outside the CDR3, the full variable domain is NAGVMQNPRHLVRRRGQEARLRCSPMKGHSHVYWYRQLPEEGLKFMVYLQKENIIDESGMPKERFSAEFPKEGPSILRIQQVVRGDSAAYFCASSPRPANSNQPQHFGDGTRLSIL.